The subject of this entry is one T cell receptor beta chain. The antigen is unknown. Through a sample-barcoded 5' primer and a J-beta primer mix, a second PCR was run for about 6 to 11 cycles. Each cDNA molecule, via a template-switch adaptor with 12 random nucleotides, was tagged. TCRdb redid the calling of the 5' RACE reads with MiXCR, one entry per CDR3 protein. The data contain roughly 1,800,000 distinct CDR3 sequences, 49% of them singletons. The data were obtained in a study of blood T cells in healthy people across ages. Findings of the study overall: Older age coincided with a roughly linear decline in TCR beta diversity per million T cells. Diversity figures based on one million T cells were deemed too low.

This CDR3 contains 15 residues. CDR1 is DFQATT and CDR2 is SNEGSKA in the germline V gene (reference sequence). V lost 0 bases to trimming and J lost 2 bases, with 11 bases between them. RNA extraction gave at least 5 micrograms of total RNA per sample. The sequenced material came from blood. The receptor was derived from a middle-aged woman in good health. This chain joins TRBV20-1 and TRBJ1-5; D remains ambiguous. The DNA for the CDR3 is TGCAGTGCTAGAGAGCGGGGTTTTGGCAATCAGCCCCAGCATTTT. It is translated as CSARERGFGNQPQHF.